This TCR beta chain emerged from a study of OX40 agonist ivuxolimab in advanced cancers. Study information: People in dose escalation had one of these cancers: hepatocellular carcinoma, melanoma, renal cell or head and neck cancer. Study conclusions and caveats: At 0.1 to 3.0 mg/kg, clonal expansion of CD4+ and CD8+ blood T cells had occurred by week 6. The average count of expanded clones was higher among CD8+ T cells than among CD4+.

The protocol was immunoSEQ multiplex PCR, while the TCRdb copy is restricted to in-frame clones and leaves out a portion. The table has roughly 48,000 clones, 70% to 85% seen once. Worth noting for this clone: Its antigen is unidentified.

The CDR3 runs 18 residues. Germline CDR1 and CDR2: MGHRA and YSYEKL. After removal of 1 base from V and 4 bases from J, the junction contained 10 bases not matched to a gene. Blood got drawn at baseline, again on cycle 4 day 1, and then on cycle 7 day 1. This chain joins TRBV4-1 and TRBJ1-4; TRBD1 matches 9 bases. Sequencing was performed on CD4+ or CD8+ T cells sorted from blood, taken in a trial of the OX40 agonist ivuxolimab. This receptor was taken from an adult with an advanced solid tumor such as melanoma, head and neck, liver or kidney cancer. CDR3 in amino acids: CASSQGRTGAAGNEKLFF. In nucleotides, the CDR3 is TGCGCCAGCAGCCAAGGCCGGACAGGGGCTGCGGGTAATGAAAAACTGTTTTTT.